The following is a T cell receptor (beta chain) sequence with its context. Its target is unknown. This record comes from a study of Ad26.COV2.S vaccination and SARS-CoV-2 variants. Treatment indicated: roughly 18 received Ad26.COV2.S at low or high dose, single or two shots; 5 received placebo; per-sample allocation not given. The study sampled participants on day 63 after the first vaccine or placebo injection. Measured with immunoSEQ multiplex PCR; TCRdb has only the in-frame clones, and not every one. The sample shows 400,000 to 450,000 clones, about nine tenths of them seen only once. Study observations and caveats: Similar non-spike TCR breadth was seen in vaccine and placebo recipients. Placebo recipients had lower spike-specific TCR breadth than vaccine recipients.

Specimen: peripheral blood, collected in a trial of Ad26.COV2.S vaccine versus placebo. This receptor was obtained from a person aged 18-60 years who received the Ad26.COV2.S COVID-19 vaccine or a placebo.

CDR3 residues: CASSPQTGGDEKLFF. For the CDR3, the DNA is TGTGCCAGCTCACCACAAACAGGGGGCGATGAAAAACTGTTTTTT. This chain uses TRBV18 with TRBJ1-4; 9 bases match TRBD1. J was trimmed by 6 bases and V by 1 base; bases with no gene match: 3. CDR3 size: 15 residues. The germline CDR1 and CDR2 sequences are KGHSH and LQKENI.